This T cell receptor beta chain was sequenced for a study of cytomegalovirus exposure and HLA in healthy donors. 13 Jbeta primers and 60 Vbeta primers were used for the PCR. TCRdb keeps only in-frame clones here, not all; method: immunoSEQ multiplex PCR. The table lists some 120,000 clones, over 8.5% of them singletons. Trimming pared 4 bases from V and 4 bases from J, leaving 10 bases between. Germline V gene lookup returns CDR1 SNHLY and CDR2 FYNNEI. The CDR3 runs to 13 residues. This chain uses TRBV2 with TRBJ1-2; a weak D match, TRBD1 (5 bases). The sample comprised PBMCs. The receptor's source is a woman in her forties in good health and CMV-seropositive. The CDR3 nucleotides read TGTGCCAGCAGTGCCCAGGGAATCTATGGCTACACCTTC. As protein: CASSAQGIYGYTF.